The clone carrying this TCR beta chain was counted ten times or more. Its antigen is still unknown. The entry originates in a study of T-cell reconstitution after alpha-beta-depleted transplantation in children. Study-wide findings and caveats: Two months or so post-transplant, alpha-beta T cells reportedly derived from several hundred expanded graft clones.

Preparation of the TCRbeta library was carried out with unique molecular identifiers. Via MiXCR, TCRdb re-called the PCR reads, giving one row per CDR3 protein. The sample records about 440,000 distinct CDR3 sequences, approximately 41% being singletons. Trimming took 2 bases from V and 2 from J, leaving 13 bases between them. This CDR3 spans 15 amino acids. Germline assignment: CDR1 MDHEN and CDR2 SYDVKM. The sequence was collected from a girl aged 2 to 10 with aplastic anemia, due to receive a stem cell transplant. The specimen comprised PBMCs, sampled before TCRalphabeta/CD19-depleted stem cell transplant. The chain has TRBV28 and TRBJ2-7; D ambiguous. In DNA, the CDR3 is TGTGCCAGCAGTTTACCAACGACCTTCCCCTACGAGCAGTACTTC. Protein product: CASSLPTTFPYEQYF.